This entry lists 3 T cell receptor beta chains sequenced from one sample in a study of circulating and synovial CD4+ cells in juvenile arthritis. The assay was immunoSEQ multiplex PCR, and TCRdb's table has in-frame clones only and misses some. The repertoire has approximately 36,000 clones, roughly 94% of them found once; the top ten carry 0.7%. Sequencing used CD4+ T cells from blood. The source of these receptors is a human donor with juvenile idiopathic arthritis.

The chain employs TRBV18 and TRBJ1-3; 12 nucleotides match TRBD1. The CDR3 loop spans 20 amino acids. The trim removed 0 bases at V and 2 bases at J, leaving 11 bases unmatched. Germline-derived CDR1 and CDR2 are KGHSH and LQKENI. The CDR3 sequence is CASSPPLGTGGVGTGNTIYF. The CDR3 region has the DNA TGTGCCAGCTCACCACCCTTGGGGACAGGGGGCGTCGGAACTGGAAACACCATATATTTT. Filled out from reference TRBV18 and TRBJ1-3, the complete variable domain reads NAGVMQNPRHLVRRRGQEARLRCSPMKGHSHVYWYRQLPEEGLKFMVYLQKENIIDESGMPKERFSAEFPKEGPSILRIQQVVRGDSAAYFCASSPPLGTGGVGTGNTIYFGEGSWLTVV.

The V and J genes are TRBV12-5 and TRBJ2-4; TRBD2 is a possible D gene (6 bases). CDR1 is LGHNT and CDR2 is FRNRAP in the germline V gene. The CDR3 totals 15 residues. Trimming left V 6 bases short and J 6 bases short, with 18 bases between. The CDR3 DNA reads as TGTGCTAGTGGCCATGGCGGGGTATGGGGAAACATTCAGTACTTC. It yields the protein CASGHGGVWGNIQYF.

This chain links TRBV4-3 with TRBJ2-1, with TRBD2 matching 7 bases. Looked up from germline, CDR1 is LGHNA and CDR2 is YSLEER. The CDR3 has 15 amino acids. The V segment lost 1 base and the J segment 5 bases; nucleotides outside the gene matches: 5. DNA for the CDR3: TGCGCCAGCAGCCAAGGCAGACTAGCCAACAATGAGCAGTTCTTC. As protein: CASSQGRLANNEQFF.